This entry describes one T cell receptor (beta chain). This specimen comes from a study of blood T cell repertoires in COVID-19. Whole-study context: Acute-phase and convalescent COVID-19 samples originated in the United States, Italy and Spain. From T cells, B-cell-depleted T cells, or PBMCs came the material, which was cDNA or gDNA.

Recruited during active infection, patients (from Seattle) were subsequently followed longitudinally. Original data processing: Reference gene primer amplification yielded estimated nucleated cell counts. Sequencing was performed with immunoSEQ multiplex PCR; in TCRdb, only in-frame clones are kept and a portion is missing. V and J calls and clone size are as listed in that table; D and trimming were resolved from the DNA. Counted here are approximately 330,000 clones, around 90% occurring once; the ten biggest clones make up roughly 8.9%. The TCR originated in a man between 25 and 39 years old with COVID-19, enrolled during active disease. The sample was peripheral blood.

The CDR3 DNA reads TGTGCCAGCAGCGTTATAACAGGGGCGAGCACTGAAGCTTTCTTT. Translation: CASSVITGASTEAFF. V is TRBV9 and J is TRBJ1-1, with 7 bases that match TRBD1. The junction had 8 bases not matched to a gene; V was cut back by 2 bases and J by 4 bases. Germline CDR1 is SGDLS and CDR2 is YYNGEE. CDR3 length: 15 residues. Combining the CDR3 with reference TRBV9 and TRBJ1-1 gives the whole variable domain DSGVTQTPKHLITATGQRVTLRCSPRSGDLSVYWYQQSLDQGLQFLIQYYNGEERAKGNILERFSAQQFPDLHSELNLSSLELGDSALYFCASSVITGASTEAFFGQGTRLTVV.